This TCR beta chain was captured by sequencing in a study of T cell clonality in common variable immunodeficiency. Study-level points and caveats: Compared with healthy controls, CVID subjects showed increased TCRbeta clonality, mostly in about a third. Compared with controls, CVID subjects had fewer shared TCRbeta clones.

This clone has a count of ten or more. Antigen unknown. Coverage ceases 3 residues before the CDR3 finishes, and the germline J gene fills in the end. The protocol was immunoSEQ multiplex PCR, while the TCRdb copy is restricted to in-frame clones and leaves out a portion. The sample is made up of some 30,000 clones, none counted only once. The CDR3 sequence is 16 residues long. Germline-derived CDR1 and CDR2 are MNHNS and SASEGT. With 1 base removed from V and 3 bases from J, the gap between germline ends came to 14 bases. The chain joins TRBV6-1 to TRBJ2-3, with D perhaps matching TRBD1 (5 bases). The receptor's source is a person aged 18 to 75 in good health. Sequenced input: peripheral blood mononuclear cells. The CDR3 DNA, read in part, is TGTGCCAGCAGTGAAGGGCAGGGCCTCGGAACAGATACG. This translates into CASSEGQGLGTDT. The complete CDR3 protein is CASSEGQGLGTDTQYF.